What follows are 4 T cell receptor beta chains derived from one specimen sequenced in a study of blood T cell repertoires in COVID-19. Some clones are missing from TCRdb's copy, which holds only in-frame ones; the method was immunoSEQ multiplex PCR. The table includes 250,000 or so clones, about 83% detected once. What was sequenced was PBMCs or T cells enriched from blood (not recorded which). All receptors derive from a woman in her fifties or sixties who had recovered from COVID-19.

The chain employs TRBV6-5 and TRBJ2-7, with TRBD2 matching over 16 bases. V gave up 2 bases and J gave up 4 bases; unmatched junction bases: 2. The germline gives CDR1 MNHEY, CDR2 SVGAGI. This CDR3 comprises 16 residues. The CDR3 protein is CASSYGTSGRAYEQYF. The CDR3 DNA reads as TGTGCCAGCAGTTACGGGACTAGCGGGAGGGCATACGAGCAGTACTTC.

The J gene is TRBJ2-7, the V gene TRBV12-3 or TRBV12-4; a weak D match, TRBD2 (6 bases). The CDR3 extends over 13 amino acids. Between the trimmed V and J ends, which lost 6 bases and 3 bases, there was a span of 12 bases. As DNA, the CDR3 is TGTGCCAGCAGCCCCGGGAGCGGCTACGAGCAGTACTTC. Amino acids: CASSPGSGYEQYF.

The rearrangement uses TRBV30 and TRBJ1-2; D may be TRBD1 (5 bases). The CDR3 has 12 residues. The germline CDR1 and CDR2 sequences are GTSNPN and SVGIG (reference sequence). Deletions cut 3 bases from V and 2 bases from J, with 7 bases between. The CDR3 bases are TGTGCCTGGAGGAAGGGGAACTATGGCTACACCTTC. Amino acid sequence: CAWRKGNYGYTF.

V gene TRBV9 combines with J gene TRBJ2-1; TRBD1 is a possible D gene (6 bases). The germline CDR1 and CDR2 sequences are SGDLS and YYNGEE. This CDR3 is 17 amino acids long. Trimming removed 0 bases at V and 7 bases at J, with 20 bases between. CDR3 loop: CASSVEDSGRGNNEQFF. The CDR3 nucleotides read TGTGCCAGCAGCGTAGAGGATTCGGGAAGGGGGAATAATGAGCAGTTCTTC. Filled out from reference TRBV9 and TRBJ2-1, the complete variable domain reads DSGVTQTPKHLITATGQRVTLRCSPRSGDLSVYWYQQSLDQGLQFLIQYYNGEERAKGNILERFSAQQFPDLHSELNLSSLELGDSALYFCASSVEDSGRGNNEQFFGPGTRLTVL.